This paragraph reports one T cell receptor beta chain. Germline CDR1 and CDR2: SGHVS and FQNEAQ. The ends were cut back, 1 base at V and 5 bases at J, with 6 bases in the middle. The CDR3 is made up of 13 amino acids. This sample is part of a study of control samples from healthy donors and cancer patients. Profiling relied on immunoSEQ multiplex PCR, and the TCRdb table lists in-frame clones only, not all of them. The table has about 120,000 clones, roughly nine tenths seen once; the top ten hold 40%. Sequencing input: blood. The receptor comes from a man aged 50 to 60 in good health. The chain couples TRBV7-8 to TRBJ2-1; D remains ambiguous. The CDR3 DNA follows: TGTGCCAGCAGCTTAGGGCCGAACAATGAGCAGTTCTTC. Translated, it gives CASSLGPNNEQFF.